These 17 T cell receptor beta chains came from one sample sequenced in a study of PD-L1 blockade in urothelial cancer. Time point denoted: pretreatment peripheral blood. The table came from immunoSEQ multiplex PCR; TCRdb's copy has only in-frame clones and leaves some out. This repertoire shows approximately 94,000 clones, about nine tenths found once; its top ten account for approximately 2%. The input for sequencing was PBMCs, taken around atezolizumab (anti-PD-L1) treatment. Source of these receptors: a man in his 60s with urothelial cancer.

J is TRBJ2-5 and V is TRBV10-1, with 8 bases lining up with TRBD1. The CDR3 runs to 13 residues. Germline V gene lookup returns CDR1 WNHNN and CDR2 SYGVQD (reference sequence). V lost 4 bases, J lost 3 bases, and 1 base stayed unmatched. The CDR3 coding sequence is TGCGCCAGCAGTGCAGGGGGCGAAGAGACCCAGTACTTC. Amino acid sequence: CASSAGGEETQYF.

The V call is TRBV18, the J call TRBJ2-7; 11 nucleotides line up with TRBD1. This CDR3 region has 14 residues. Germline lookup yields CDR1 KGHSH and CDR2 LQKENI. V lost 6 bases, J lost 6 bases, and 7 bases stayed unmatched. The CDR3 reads CASSPDRGPLEQYF. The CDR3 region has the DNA TGTGCCAGCTCGCCGGACAGGGGGCCTCTCGAGCAGTACTTC.

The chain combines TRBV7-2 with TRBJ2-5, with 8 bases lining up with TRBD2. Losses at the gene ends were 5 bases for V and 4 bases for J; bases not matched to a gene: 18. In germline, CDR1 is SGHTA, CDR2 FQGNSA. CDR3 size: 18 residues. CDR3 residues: CASSPLGAGATRGETQYF. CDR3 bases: TGTGCCAGCAGCCCCCTCGGAGCGGGGGCCACAAGAGGAGAGACCCAGTACTTC.

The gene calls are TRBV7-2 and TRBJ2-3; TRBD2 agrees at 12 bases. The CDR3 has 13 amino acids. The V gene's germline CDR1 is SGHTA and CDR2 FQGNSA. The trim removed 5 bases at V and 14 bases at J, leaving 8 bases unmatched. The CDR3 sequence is CASSARTSGNPYF. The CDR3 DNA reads TGTGCCAGCAGCGCACGGACTAGCGGGAACCCGTATTTT.

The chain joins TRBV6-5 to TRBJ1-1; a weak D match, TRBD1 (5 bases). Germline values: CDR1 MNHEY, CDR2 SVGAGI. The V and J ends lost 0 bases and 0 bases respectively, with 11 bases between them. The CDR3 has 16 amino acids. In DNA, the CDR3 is TGTGCCAGCAGTTACTCGTGGACACTTATGAACACTGAAGCTTTCTTT. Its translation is CASSYSWTLMNTEAFF.

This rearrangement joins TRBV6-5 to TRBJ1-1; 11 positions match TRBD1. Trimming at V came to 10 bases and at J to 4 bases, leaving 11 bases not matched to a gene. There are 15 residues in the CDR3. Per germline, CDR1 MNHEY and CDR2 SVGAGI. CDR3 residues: CATENPGQGGTEAFF. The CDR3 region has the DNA TGTGCCACAGAAAACCCGGGACAGGGGGGCACTGAAGCTTTCTTT.

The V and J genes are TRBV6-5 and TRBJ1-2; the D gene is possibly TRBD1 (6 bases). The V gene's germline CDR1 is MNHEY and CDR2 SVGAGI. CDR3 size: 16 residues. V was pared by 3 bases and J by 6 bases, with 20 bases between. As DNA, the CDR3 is TGTGCCAGCAGTTATTCCGGGGGGGGCGTCCCTAATGGCTACACCTTC. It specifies CASSYSGGGVPNGYTF.

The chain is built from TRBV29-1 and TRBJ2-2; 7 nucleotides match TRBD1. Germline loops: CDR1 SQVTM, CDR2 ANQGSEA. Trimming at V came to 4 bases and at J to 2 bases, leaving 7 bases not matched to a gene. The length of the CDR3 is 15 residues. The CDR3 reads CSVGIGTANTGELFF. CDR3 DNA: TGCAGCGTTGGTATCGGGACAGCAAACACCGGGGAGCTGTTTTTT.

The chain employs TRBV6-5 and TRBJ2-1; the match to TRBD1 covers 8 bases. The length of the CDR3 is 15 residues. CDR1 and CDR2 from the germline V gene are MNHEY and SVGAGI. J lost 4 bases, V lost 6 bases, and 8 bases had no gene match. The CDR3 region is CASRSGTGVYNEQFF. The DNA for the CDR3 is TGTGCCAGCAGGTCCGGGACAGGAGTTTACAATGAGCAGTTCTTC.

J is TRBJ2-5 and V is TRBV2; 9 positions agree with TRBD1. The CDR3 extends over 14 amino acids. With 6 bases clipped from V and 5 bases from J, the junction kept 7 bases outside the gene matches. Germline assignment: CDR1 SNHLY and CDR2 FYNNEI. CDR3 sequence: CASRDRGWMETQYF. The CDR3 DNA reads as TGTGCCAGCAGAGACAGGGGGTGGATGGAGACCCAGTACTTC.

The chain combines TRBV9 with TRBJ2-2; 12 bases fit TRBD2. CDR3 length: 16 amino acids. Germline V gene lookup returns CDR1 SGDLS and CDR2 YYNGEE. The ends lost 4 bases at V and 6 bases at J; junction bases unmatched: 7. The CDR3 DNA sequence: TGTGCCAGCAGCCCAAGACTAGCGGGAGCTCCCGGGGAGCTGTTTTTT. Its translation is CASSPRLAGAPGELFF.

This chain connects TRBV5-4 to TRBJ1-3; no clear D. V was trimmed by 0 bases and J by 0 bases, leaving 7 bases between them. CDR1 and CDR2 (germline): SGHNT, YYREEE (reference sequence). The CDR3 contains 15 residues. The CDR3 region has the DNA TGTGCCAGCAGCTTGGCCGGTACCTCTGGAAACACCATATATTTT. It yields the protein CASSLAGTSGNTIYF.

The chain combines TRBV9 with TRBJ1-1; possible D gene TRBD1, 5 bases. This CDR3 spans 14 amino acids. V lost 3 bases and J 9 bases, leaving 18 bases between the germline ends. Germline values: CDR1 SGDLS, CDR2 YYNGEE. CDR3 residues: CASSAGGGSPKAFF. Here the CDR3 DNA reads TGTGCCAGCAGCGCCGGGGGAGGCTCCCCGAAAGCTTTCTTT. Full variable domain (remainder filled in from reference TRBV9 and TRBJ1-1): DSGVTQTPKHLITATGQRVTLRCSPRSGDLSVYWYQQSLDQGLQFLIQYYNGEERAKGNILERFSAQQFPDLHSELNLSSLELGDSALYFCASSAGGGSPKAFFGQGTRLTVV.

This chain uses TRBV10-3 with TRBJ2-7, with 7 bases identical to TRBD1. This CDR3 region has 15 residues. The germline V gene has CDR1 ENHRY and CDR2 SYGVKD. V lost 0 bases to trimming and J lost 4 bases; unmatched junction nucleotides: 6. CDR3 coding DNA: TGTGCCATCAGTGAGTCCGAAGGGGGCGCTTACGAGCAGTACTTC. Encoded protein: CAISESEGGAYEQYF.

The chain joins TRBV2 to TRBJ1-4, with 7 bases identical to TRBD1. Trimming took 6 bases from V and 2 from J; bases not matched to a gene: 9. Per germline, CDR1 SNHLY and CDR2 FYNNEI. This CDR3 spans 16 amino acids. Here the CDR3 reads CASRPGPGGTNEKLFF. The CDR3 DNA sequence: TGTGCCAGCAGACCGGGGCCAGGGGGTACTAATGAAAAACTGTTTTTT.

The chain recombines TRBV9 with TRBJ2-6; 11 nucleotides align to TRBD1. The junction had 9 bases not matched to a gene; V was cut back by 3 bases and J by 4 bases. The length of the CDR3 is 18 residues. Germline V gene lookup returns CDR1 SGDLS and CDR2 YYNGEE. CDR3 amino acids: CASSDDWTGGDGANVLTF. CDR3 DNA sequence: TGTGCCAGCAGCGACGACTGGACAGGGGGCGACGGGGCCAACGTCCTGACTTTC.

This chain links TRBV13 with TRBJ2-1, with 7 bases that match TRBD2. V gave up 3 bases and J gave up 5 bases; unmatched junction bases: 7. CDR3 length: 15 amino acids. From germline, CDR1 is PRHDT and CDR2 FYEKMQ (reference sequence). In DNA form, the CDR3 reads TGTGCCAGCAGCTTCATCCGGACTAGTGACAATGAGCAGTTCTTC. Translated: CASSFIRTSDNEQFF. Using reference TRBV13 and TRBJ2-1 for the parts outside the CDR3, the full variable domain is AAGVIQSPRHLIKEKRETATLKCYPIPRHDTVYWYQQGPGQDPQFLISFYEKMQSDKGSIPDRFSAQQFSDYHSELNMSSLELGDSALYFCASSFIRTSDNEQFFGPGTRLTVL.